This TCR beta chain was captured in a study of OX40 agonist ivuxolimab in advanced cancers. Trimming removed 0 bases from V and 4 bases from J; junction bases left unmatched: 3. Germline V gene data show CDR1 as MRHNA and CDR2 as SNTAGT. This CDR3 is built from 16 residues. The table came from immunoSEQ multiplex PCR; TCRdb's copy has only in-frame clones and leaves some out. The repertoire has around 18,000 clones, around 70% of them found once; the top ten carry 24%. At cycle 4 day 1, cycle 7 day 1, and baseline, blood was sampled. This sequence was found in an adult with an advanced solid tumor such as melanoma, head and neck, liver or kidney cancer. This material consisted of CD4+ or CD8+ T cells sorted from blood, taken in a trial of the OX40 agonist ivuxolimab. This chain links TRBV6-4 with TRBJ2-2; 9 positions match TRBD1. This chain's CDR3 is CASSDSRQGGTGELFF. The CDR3 coding sequence is TGTGCCAGCAGTGACTCGAGACAGGGGGGCACCGGGGAGCTGTTTTTT.